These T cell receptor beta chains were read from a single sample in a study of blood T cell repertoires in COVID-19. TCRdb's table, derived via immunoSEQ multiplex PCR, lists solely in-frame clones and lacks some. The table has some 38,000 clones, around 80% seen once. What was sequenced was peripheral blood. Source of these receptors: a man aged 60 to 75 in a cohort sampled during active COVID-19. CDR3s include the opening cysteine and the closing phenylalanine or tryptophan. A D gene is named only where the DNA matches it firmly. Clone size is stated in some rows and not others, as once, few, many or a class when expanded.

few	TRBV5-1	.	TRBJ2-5	CASMRKGMGETQYF	TGCGCCAGCATGAGGAAAGGAATGGGAGAGACCCAGTACTTC
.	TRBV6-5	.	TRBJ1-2	CASSYSGRVSEGYTF	TGTGCCAGCAGTTACTCGGGCAGGGTATCGGAAGGCTACACCTTC
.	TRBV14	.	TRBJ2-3	CASTDKGVGTQYF	TGTGCCAGCACCGACAAAGGGGTCGGTACGCAGTATTTT
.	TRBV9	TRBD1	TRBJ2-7	CASSLDGTAYEQYF	TGTGCCAGCAGCCTCGATGGGACAGCGTACGAGCAGTACTTC
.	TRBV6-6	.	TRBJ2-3	CASKDLLLSDTQYF	TGTGCCAGCAAAGATCTCCTTCTAAGCGATACGCAGTATTTT
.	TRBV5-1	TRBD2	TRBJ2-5	CASSLETSGRSGTQYF	TGCGCCAGCAGCTTGGAGACTAGCGGAAGGAGTGGCACCCAGTACTTC
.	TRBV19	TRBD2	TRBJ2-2	CASNPRGLVTGELFF	TGTGCCAGTAATCCGAGGGGACTAGTCACCGGGGAGCTGTTTTTT
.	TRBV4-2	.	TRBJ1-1	CASSQDHMAMFTAFF	TGTGCCAGCAGCCAAGATCACATGGCCATGTTTACGGCTTTCTTT
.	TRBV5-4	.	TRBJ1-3	CASSLAVGSNSGNTIYF	TGTGCCAGCAGCTTGGCCGTGGGCTCTAACTCTGGAAACACCATATATTTT
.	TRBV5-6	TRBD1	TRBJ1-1	CASSFRGVNTEAFF	TGTGCCAGCAGCTTCAGGGGGGTGAACACTGAAGCTTTCTTT
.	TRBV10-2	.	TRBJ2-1	CASSRESSYNEQFF	TGCGCCAGCAGTCGGGAGAGCTCCTACAATGAGCAGTTCTTC
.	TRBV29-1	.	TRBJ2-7	CSVAGLYEQYF	TGCAGCGTTGCGGGACTCTACGAGCAGTACTTC
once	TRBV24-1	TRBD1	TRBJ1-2	CATSDSGGRYGYTF	TGTGCCACCAGTGATTCAGGGGGCAGATATGGCTACACCTTC
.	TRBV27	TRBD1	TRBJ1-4	CASSFGTGAMEKLFF	TGTGCCAGCAGTTTCGGAACAGGGGCAATGGAAAAACTGTTTTTT
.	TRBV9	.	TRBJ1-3	CASSPRTGPISGNTIYF	TGTGCCAGCAGCCCACGAACAGGGCCCATCTCTGGAAACACCATATATTTT
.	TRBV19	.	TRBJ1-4	CASSEQGTMSEKLFF	TGTGCCAGTAGTGAGCAGGGGACAATGTCTGAAAAACTGTTTTTT
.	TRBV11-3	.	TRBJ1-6	CASSLGDSPLHF	TGTGCCAGCAGCTTAGGAGATTCACCCCTCCACTTT
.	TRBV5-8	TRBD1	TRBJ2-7	CASTRGQGLYEQYF	TGTGCCAGCACCCGGGGACAGGGCCTCTACGAGCAGTACTTC
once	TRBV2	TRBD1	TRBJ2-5	CASSEPWTGETQYF	TGTGCCAGCAGTGAACCTTGGACAGGAGAGACCCAGTACTTC
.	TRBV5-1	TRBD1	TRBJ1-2	CASSPTPGTGGNGYTF	TGCGCCAGCAGCCCGACACCCGGGACAGGGGGAAATGGCTACACCTTC
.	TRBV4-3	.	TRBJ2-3	CASSPGSGEADTQYF	TGCGCCAGCAGCCCCGGTTCGGGGGAGGCAGATACGCAGTATTTT
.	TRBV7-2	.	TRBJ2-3	CASSLAVTRTQYF	TGTGCCAGCAGCTTAGCAGTGACTCGTACGCAGTATTTT
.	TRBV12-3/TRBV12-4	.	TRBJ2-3	CASRTGSDTQYF	TGTGCCAGCAGGACCGGGTCAGATACGCAGTATTTT
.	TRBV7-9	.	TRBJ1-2	CASSLGQGNGYTF	TGTGCCAGCAGCTTAGGGCAGGGGAATGGCTACACCTTC
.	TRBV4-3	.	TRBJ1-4	CASSQDAGHQGTNEKLFF	TGCGCCAGCAGCCAAGACGCGGGCCACCAAGGAACTAATGAAAAACTGTTTTTT
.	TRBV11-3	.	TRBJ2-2	CASSLQGFGELFF	TGTGCCAGCAGCCTTCAGGGGTTCGGGGAGCTGTTTTTT
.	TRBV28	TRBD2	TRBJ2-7	CASSLESRTAELAGNGYF	TGTGCCAGCAGTTTAGAGTCCCGGACAGCCGAACTAGCGGGGAATGGGTACTTC
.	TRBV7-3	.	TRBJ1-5	CASSLTADQPQHF	TGTGCCAGCAGTCTTACTGCGGATCAGCCCCAGCATTTT
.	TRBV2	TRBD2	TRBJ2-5	CASSLLAGGEETQYF	TGTGCCAGCAGCCTACTAGCGGGGGGAGAAGAGACCCAGTACTTC
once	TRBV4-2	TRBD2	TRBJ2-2	CASSQDPGGPTGELFF	TGTGCCAGCAGCCAAGACCCGGGAGGGCCGACCGGGGAGCTGTTTTTT
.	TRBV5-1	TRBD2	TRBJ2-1	CASSLDLGGRAVEQFF	TGCGCCAGCAGCTTGGATTTGGGCGGGAGGGCCGTTGAGCAGTTCTTC
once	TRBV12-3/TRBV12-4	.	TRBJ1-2	CASSGGANYGYTF	TGTGCCAGCAGTGGCGGGGCTAACTATGGCTACACCTTC
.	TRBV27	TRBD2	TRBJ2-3	CASSSGLAGVRDTQYF	TGTGCCAGCAGTTCAGGACTAGCGGGAGTGAGGGATACGCAGTATTTT
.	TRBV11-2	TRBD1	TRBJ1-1	CASSWVTGGSTEAFF	TGTGCCAGCAGCTGGGTGACAGGGGGGAGCACTGAAGCTTTCTTT
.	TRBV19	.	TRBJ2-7	CASSPARSSYEQYF	TGTGCCAGTAGCCCGGCTAGAAGCTCCTACGAGCAGTACTTC
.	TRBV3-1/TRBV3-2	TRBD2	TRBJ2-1	CASSQAAGGDSSYNEQFF	TGTGCCAGCAGCCAAGCGGCGGGGGGGGACAGCTCCTACAATGAGCAGTTCTTC
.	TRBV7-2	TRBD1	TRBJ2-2	CASSFGDRGLGGELFF	TGTGCCAGCAGCTTTGGGGACAGGGGGCTCGGCGGGGAGCTGTTTTTT
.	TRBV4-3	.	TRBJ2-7	CASSQEQGYEQYF	TGCGCCAGCAGCCAAGAGCAGGGCTACGAGCAGTACTTC
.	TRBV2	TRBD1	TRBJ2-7	CASQGQSYEQYF	TGTGCCAGCCAGGGACAGTCCTACGAGCAGTACTTC
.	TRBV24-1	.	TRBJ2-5	CATSDLAGSGETQYF	TGTGCCACCAGTGATTTAGCAGGGTCAGGGGAGACCCAGTACTTC
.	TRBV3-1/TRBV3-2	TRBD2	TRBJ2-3	CASSQEKDRGEDTQYF	TGTGCCAGCAGCCAAGAAAAAGACCGGGGGGAAGATACGCAGTATTTT
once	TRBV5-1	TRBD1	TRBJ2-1	CASSLGRDRGSNEQFF	TGCGCCAGCAGCTTGGGCCGGGACAGGGGCTCTAATGAGCAGTTCTTC
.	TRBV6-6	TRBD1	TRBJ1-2	CASSIRGAGYGYTF	TGTGCCAGCAGTATCAGGGGGGCGGGCTATGGCTACACCTTC
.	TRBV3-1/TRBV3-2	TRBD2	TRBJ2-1	CASSQREVLAGGWFGDEQFF	TGTGCCAGCAGCCAAAGAGAGGTACTAGCGGGAGGGTGGTTTGGGGATGAGCAGTTCTTC
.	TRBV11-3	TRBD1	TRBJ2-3	CASSLGQVVFTDTQYF	TGTGCCAGCAGCCTGGGACAGGTCGTATTCACAGATACGCAGTATTTT
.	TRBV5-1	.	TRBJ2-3	CASSPSTDTQYF	TGCGCCAGCAGCCCATCCACAGATACGCAGTATTTT
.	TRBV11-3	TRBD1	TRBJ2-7	CASSFLGTGGYEQYF	TGTGCCAGCAGCTTCCTTGGGACAGGGGGCTACGAGCAGTACTTC
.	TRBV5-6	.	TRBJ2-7	CASSLSALTGREQYF	TGTGCCAGCAGCTTAAGCGCTCTGACGGGAAGGGAGCAGTACTTC
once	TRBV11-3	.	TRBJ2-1	CASSIQGDPYNEQFF	TGTGCCAGCAGCATTCAGGGTGACCCCTACAATGAGCAGTTCTTC
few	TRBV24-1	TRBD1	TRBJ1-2	CATTPGRGQGAYGYTF	TGTGCCACCACCCCTGGTAGGGGACAGGGCGCCTATGGCTACACCTTC
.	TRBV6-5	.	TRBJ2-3	CASSYSRITDTQYF	TGTGCCAGCAGTTACTCGAGAATCACAGATACGCAGTATTTT
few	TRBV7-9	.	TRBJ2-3	CASTRGLTQYF	TGTGCCAGCACCCGAGGTCTTACGCAGTATTTT
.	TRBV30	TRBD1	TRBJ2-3	CAESGGDTQYF	TGTGCTGAATCAGGGGGAGATACGCAGTATTTT
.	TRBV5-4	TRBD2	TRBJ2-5	CASSLVGGNGETQYF	TGTGCCAGCAGCTTGGTCGGGGGGAACGGAGAGACCCAGTACTTC